This T cell receptor beta chain is drawn from a study of blood T cells in healthy people across ages. The use of a sample-barcoded 5' primer and a J-beta primer mix characterized a second PCR of roughly 6 to 11 cycles. In TCRdb, the 5' RACE reads were re-called with MiXCR into one record per CDR3 protein. Of hundreds of thousands of distinct CDR3 sequences in the sample, approximately 60% were seen once. V shed 4 bases and J shed 5 bases, with 11 bases lying between them. CDR1 and CDR2 from the germline V gene are SEHNR and FQNEAQ (reference sequence). The CDR3 totals 13 residues. This clonotype originated in a man between 35 and 55 years old in good health. Sample: blood. The chain is built from TRBV7-9 and TRBJ2-5, with TRBD1 as a possible D gene (6 bases). This CDR3 is CASSSGVWETQYF. For the CDR3, the DNA is TGTGCCAGCAGCTCAGGGGTCTGGGAGACCCAGTACTTC.